The rows below give T cell receptor beta chains drawn from one sample of a study of memory CD4+ T cells and cytomegalovirus serostatus. Clones were sequenced by immunoSEQ multiplex PCR, and TCRdb holds only the in-frame ones, with some missing. The sample gives 50,000 or so clones, around three quarters of which show up once; roughly 1.7% is in the top ten. Input material: memory CD4+ T cells from blood. All receptors derive from an adult in good health and CMV-seronegative. Each CDR3 is given with its conserved first and last residue. The D gene is left open where the match is weak. Size is stated for part of the rows, as once, few or many counts, or as a class when the clone is expanded.

NA	TRBV5-6	TRBD2	TRBJ2-5	15	CASSLLGLAAETQYF	TGTGCCAGCAGCCTCCTGGGACTAGCGGCAGAGACCCAGTACTTC
NA	TRBV6-6	NA	TRBJ2-7	13	CASTIQGSYEQYF	TGTGCCAGCACCATACAGGGCTCCTACGAGCAGTACTTC
few	TRBV4-3	NA	TRBJ1-1	13	CASSQGVDTEAFF	TGCGCCAGCAGCCAAGGTGTGGACACTGAAGCTTTCTTT
NA	TRBV10-3	TRBD1	TRBJ1-1	15	CAISELNRGRTEAFF	TGTGCCATCAGTGAGCTGAACAGGGGGCGGACTGAAGCTTTCTTT
NA	TRBV2	TRBD1	TRBJ1-1	16	CASRGTGGNVNTEAFF	TGTGCCAGCAGGGGTACAGGGGGCAATGTGAACACTGAAGCTTTCTTT
NA	TRBV5-1	NA	TRBJ1-4	13	CASRFQFNEKLFF	TGCGCCAGCAGGTTTCAGTTTAATGAAAAACTGTTTTTT
NA	TRBV9	TRBD1	TRBJ1-1	16	CASSPGQGAWDTEAFF	TGTGCCAGCAGCCCCGGACAGGGGGCGTGGGACACTGAAGCTTTCTTT
NA	TRBV28	NA	TRBJ2-7	14	CASSLKIKHGEQYF	TGTGCCAGCAGTTTAAAGATTAAACATGGCGAGCAGTACTTC
NA	TRBV7-6	NA	TRBJ1-4	14	CASSLGYRDEKLFF	TGTGCCAGCAGCTTAGGATACAGGGACGAAAAACTGTTTTTT
NA	TRBV9	NA	TRBJ1-1	15	CASSADYRLGPEAFF	TGTGCCAGCAGCGCGGACTACCGTTTAGGGCCTGAAGCTTTCTTT
few	TRBV28	NA	TRBJ2-5	14	CASSLRGAAGTQYF	TGTGCCAGCAGTTTACGGGGCGCGGCGGGAACCCAGTACTTC
NA	TRBV5-1	TRBD1	TRBJ2-7	16	CASSLGTGGSFYEQYF	TGCGCCAGCAGCTTGGGGACAGGGGGTTCCTTCTACGAGCAGTACTTC
NA	TRBV5-6	NA	TRBJ1-2	18	CASSFSPEDSFFNYGYTF	TGTGCCAGCAGCTTTTCGCCGGAGGACAGCTTTTTCAACTATGGCTACACCTTC
NA	TRBV5-6	TRBD2	TRBJ2-5	16	CASSPTSGRARETQYF	TGTGCCAGCAGCCCCACTAGCGGGAGGGCCAGGGAGACCCAGTACTTC
NA	TRBV2	NA	TRBJ2-3	15	CASRDRLSSTDTQYF	TGTGCCAGCAGGGACCGGCTTTCTAGCACAGATACGCAGTATTTT
NA	TRBV11-3	NA	TRBJ1-1	13	CASSETANTEAFF	TGTGCCAGCAGCGAAACAGCGAACACTGAAGCTTTCTTT
few	TRBV19	TRBD1	TRBJ1-3	16	CASSSRDRISGNTIYF	TGTGCCAGTAGTTCGAGGGACAGGATCTCTGGAAACACCATATATTTT
once	TRBV18	NA	TRBJ2-7	14	CASSPPDSSYEQYF	TGTGCCAGCTCACCTCCTGACAGCTCCTACGAGCAGTACTTC
NA	TRBV6-1	TRBD2	TRBJ2-5	17	CASSERVAGGPGETQYF	TGTGCCAGCAGTGAAAGGGTAGCGGGGGGGCCCGGAGAGACCCAGTACTTC
NA	TRBV11-2	NA	TRBJ1-1	17	CASSSFQGPPGDTEAFF	TGTGCCAGCAGCTCCTTTCAGGGTCCCCCTGGGGACACTGAAGCTTTCTTT
NA	TRBV18	TRBD1	TRBJ2-5	17	CASSISSGTGYGETQYF	TGTGCCAGCTCTATATCTTCCGGGACAGGGTATGGAGAGACCCAGTACTTC
NA	TRBV29-1	NA	TRBJ1-2	13	CSVGVQGTGGYTF	TGCAGCGTTGGGGTTCAGGGGACGGGTGGCTACACCTTC
once	TRBV18	NA	TRBJ1-1	13	CASSTNGKTEAFF	TGTGCCAGCTCAACGAACGGGAAAACTGAAGCTTTCTTT
NA	TRBV6-6	NA	TRBJ1-1	14	CASRSQGGDTEAFF	TGTGCCAGCAGGTCACAGGGAGGGGACACTGAAGCTTTCTTT
few	TRBV30	TRBD1	TRBJ1-1	15	CAWSLWTGGDTEAFF	TGTGCCTGGAGTTTGTGGACAGGGGGGGACACTGAAGCTTTCTTT
once	TRBV9	NA	TRBJ1-1	15	CASSVEGMPGEGAFF	TGTGCCAGCAGCGTAGAGGGTATGCCGGGAGAGGGAGCTTTCTTT
NA	TRBV2	NA	TRBJ2-7	14	CARQSHQGGYEQYF	TGTGCCAGACAGTCCCATCAGGGGGGGTACGAGCAGTACTTC
NA	TRBV5-4	NA	TRBJ1-1	14	CASSSRDLRTEAFF	TGTGCCAGCAGCAGCCGGGACCTTCGCACTGAAGCTTTCTTT
once	TRBV4-2	NA	TRBJ2-3	14	CASRGALGTDTQYF	TGTGCCAGCAGGGGGGCTTTAGGCACAGATACGCAGTATTTT
NA	TRBV27	NA	TRBJ1-5	16	CASSSSWGAFNQPQHF	TGTGCCAGCAGTTCAAGTTGGGGGGCTTTCAATCAGCCCCAGCATTTT
few	TRBV2	NA	TRBJ1-1	14	CASSEARLNTEAFF	TGTGCCAGCAGTGAAGCTAGACTGAACACTGAAGCTTTCTTT
once	TRBV28	NA	TRBJ2-7	16	CASSNSGVAGSYEQYF	TGTGCCAGCAGTAACTCAGGGGTTGCTGGCTCCTACGAGCAGTACTTC
NA	TRBV4-1	TRBD2	TRBJ2-3	17	CASSQLATSGGGNTQYF	TGCGCCAGCAGCCAGCTCGCGACTAGCGGGGGTGGGAATACGCAGTATTTT
NA	TRBV5-6	NA	TRBJ1-5	12	CASSFATQPQHF	TGTGCCAGCAGCTTCGCAACCCAGCCCCAGCATTTT
NA	TRBV19	NA	TRBJ1-5	13	CASSLPFGQPQHF	TGTGCCAGTAGTTTGCCCTTCGGCCAGCCCCAGCATTTT
NA	TRBV5-1	TRBD2	TRBJ2-7	15	CASSLETSGGYEQYF	TGCGCCAGCAGCTTAGAGACTAGCGGAGGTTACGAGCAGTACTTC
once	TRBV6-1	NA	TRBJ2-7	14	CASSQPLQGPEQYF	TGTGCCAGCAGCCAACCCCTACAGGGTCCCGAGCAGTACTTC
NA	TRBV5-1	TRBD2	TRBJ2-7	15	CASSPTSGSNYEQYF	TGCGCCAGCAGCCCGACTAGCGGGAGTAATTACGAGCAGTACTTC
NA	TRBV14	TRBD1	TRBJ1-2	14	CASSPGQGYRGYTF	TGTGCCAGCAGCCCAGGACAGGGGTATAGGGGCTACACCTTC
NA	TRBV20-1	NA	TRBJ2-3	11	CSADLTDTQYF	TGCAGTGCCGACCTCACAGATACGCAGTATTTT
NA	TRBV27	NA	TRBJ1-2	14	CASRDSRGNYGYTF	TGTGCCAGCAGAGACTCCAGGGGTAACTATGGCTACACCTTC
NA	TRBV6-5	NA	TRBJ1-3	14	CASSYLQPGNTIYF	TGTGCCAGCAGTTACTTGCAGCCTGGAAACACCATATATTTT
NA	TRBV19	NA	TRBJ1-2	13	CASRREMINGYTF	TGTGCCAGTAGAAGGGAGATGATTAATGGCTACACCTTC
NA	TRBV7-3	NA	TRBJ1-1	13	CASSYNLNTEAFF	TGTGCCAGCAGCTACAACTTGAACACTGAAGCTTTCTTT
NA	TRBV7-2	NA	TRBJ2-1	15	CASSLGAVAYNEQFF	TGTGCCAGCAGCTTGGGAGCGGTAGCATACAATGAGCAGTTCTTC
NA	TRBV18	TRBD1	TRBJ1-4	15	CASSLGTGRNEKLFF	TGTGCCAGCTCACTCGGGACAGGGAGAAATGAAAAACTGTTTTTT
NA	TRBV2	NA	TRBJ1-2	14	CASSPSDSYYGYTF	TGTGCCAGCAGTCCTTCCGACAGCTATTATGGCTACACCTTC
once	TRBV30	TRBD1	TRBJ2-5	13	CAWSTGVRETQYF	TGTGCCTGGAGTACAGGGGTCCGAGAGACCCAGTACTTC
NA	TRBV27	NA	TRBJ1-1	16	CASRSKGSPPNGEAFF	TGTGCCAGCAGATCCAAGGGGAGCCCCCCGAACGGTGAAGCTTTCTTT
NA	TRBV7-2	NA	TRBJ1-4	14	CASSSATANEKLFF	TGTGCCAGCAGCTCGGCCACAGCTAATGAAAAACTGTTTTTT